This passage covers 27 T cell receptor beta chains from one sample sequenced in a study of cytomegalovirus exposure and HLA in healthy donors. In the PCR, 60 Vbeta and 13 Jbeta primers were used. Libraries were prepared by immunoSEQ multiplex PCR; TCRdb keeps only in-frame clonotypes and omits some of them. The table includes almost 85,000 clones, approximately 78% detected once. The sample consisted of PBMCs. All receptors come from a male donor in good health and CMV-seropositive.

This rearrangement joins TRBV6-1 to TRBJ1-1; a possible D gene is TRBD1 (6 bases). The ends were cut back, 2 bases at V and 4 bases at J, with 8 bases in the middle. Germline CDR1 MNHNS, CDR2 SASEGT. The CDR3 consists of 13 residues. This CDR3 reads CASSETGITEAFF. Here the CDR3 DNA reads TGTGCCAGCAGTGAAACAGGGATCACTGAAGCTTTCTTT.

The chain joins TRBV6-5 to TRBJ2-7; TRBD1 aligns across 7 bases. V was clipped by 2 bases and J by 6 bases; unmatched bases: 13. Germline V CDR1 and CDR2: MNHEY, SVGAGI. CDR3 length: 16 amino acids. CDR3 protein: CASSYGLTGTLSEQYF. The CDR3 region has the DNA TGTGCCAGCAGTTACGGTTTGACAGGGACCTTGAGCGAGCAGTACTTC.

The CDR3 is CASLASGSSYNEQFF. CDR3 DNA: TGTGCCAGCCTCGCTAGCGGGAGCTCCTACAATGAGCAGTTCTTC. V is TRBV5-4 and J is TRBJ2-1; 10 bases are shared with TRBD2. V shed 7 bases and J 0 bases; nucleotides not matched to a gene: 4. CDR3 size: 15 residues. Germline CDR1 is SGHNT and CDR2 is YYREEE (reference sequence).

The chain recombines TRBV27 with TRBJ2-1; 8 bases are shared with TRBD1. Germline-derived CDR1 and CDR2 are MNHEY and SMNVEV (reference sequence). Trimming took 5 bases from V and 3 from J; bases not matched to a gene: 6. The CDR3 length is 15 residues. CDR3 residues: CASSPRTGSYNEQFF. CDR3 DNA sequence: TGTGCCAGCAGTCCCCGGACAGGGAGCTACAATGAGCAGTTCTTC.

The rearrangement joins TRBV28 to TRBJ2-2; TRBD1 aligns across 8 bases. This CDR3 contains 17 residues. V gave up 0 bases and J gave up 5 bases; unmatched junction bases: 8. Germline V gene sequence: CDR1 MDHEN, CDR2 SYDVKM. CDR3 sequence reads: CASSLWSGTGLTGELFF. The CDR3 nucleotides read TGTGCCAGCAGTTTATGGTCCGGGACAGGCCTAACCGGGGAGCTGTTTTTT.

The CDR3 region is CASSWDRSPYEQYF. DNA for the CDR3: TGTGCCAGCAGCTGGGACAGGAGCCCCTACGAGCAGTACTTC. The V and J genes are TRBV6-5 and TRBJ2-7, with TRBD1 identical over 8 bases. The CDR3 sequence is 14 residues long. Per the germline V gene, CDR1 is MNHEY and CDR2 is SVGAGI. The V gene end was trimmed by 6 bases and the J gene end by 2 bases; junction bases not matched to a gene: 6.

The J gene is TRBJ2-4, the V gene TRBV29-1; D is possibly TRBD1 (5 bases). V gave up 2 bases and J gave up 1 base, with 6 bases separating them. Germline V gene sequence: CDR1 SQVTM, CDR2 ANQGSEA. This CDR3 spans 13 amino acids. CDR3 loop: CSVEKGAKNIQYF. CDR3 nucleotides: TGCAGCGTTGAAAAGGGGGCCAAAAACATTCAGTACTTC. The complete variable domain, with remaining parts taken from reference TRBV29-1 and TRBJ2-4, reads SAVISQKPSRDICQRGTSLTIQCQVDSQVTMMFWYRQQPGQSLTLIATANQGSEATYESGFVIDKFPISRPNLTFSTLTVSNMSPEDSSIYLCSVEKGAKNIQYFGAGTRLSVL.

This rearrangement joins TRBV7-9 to TRBJ2-7, with D possibly being TRBD2 (5 bases). The germline V gene has CDR1 SEHNR and CDR2 FQNEAQ (reference sequence). The CDR3 consists of 15 residues. The ends were cut back, 1 base at V and 2 bases at J, with 12 bases in the middle. CDR3 amino acids: CASSLVASGPYEQYF. The DNA for the CDR3 is TGTGCCAGCAGCTTAGTCGCGAGCGGACCCTACGAGCAGTACTTC.

This chain links TRBV2 with TRBJ2-7; 10 nucleotides align to TRBD1. The CDR3 has 12 amino acids. In germline, CDR1 is SNHLY, CDR2 FYNNEI. The trim removed 4 bases at V and 12 bases at J, leaving 6 bases unmatched. DNA of the CDR3: TGTGCCAGCAGTGGCCCGACAGGGGGCAGGTACTTC. It yields the protein CASSGPTGGRYF.

V gene TRBV10-3 combines with J gene TRBJ2-3; D might be TRBD2 (6 bases). Deletions cut 0 bases from V and 0 bases from J, with 16 bases between. Germline V lookup: CDR1 ENHRY, CDR2 SYGVKD. This CDR3 contains 18 residues. In DNA form, the CDR3 reads TGTGCCATCAGTGAGTCTTCGGCGGGGATAACTAGCACAGATACGCAGTATTTT. Amino acids: CAISESSAGITSTDTQYF.

The chain joins TRBV11-2 to TRBJ2-5; 7 nucleotides match TRBD2. This CDR3 spans 16 amino acids. Trimming cost V 2 bases and J 4 bases; bases outside gene matches: 10. Germline V CDR1 and CDR2: SGHAT, FQNNGV. For the CDR3, the DNA is TGTGCCAGCAGCTTACGTGCGGGAGCGGCTGGAGAGACCCAGTACTTC. Translating it yields CASSLRAGAAGETQYF.

The chain employs TRBV5-1 and TRBJ2-5; D is possibly TRBD1 (6 bases). Judging by the DNA end, TRBJ2-7 fits better; the J call may be wrong. The CDR3 sequence is 14 residues long. CDR1 is SGHRS, CDR2 YFSETQ, per germline. The CDR3 DNA is TGCGCCAGCAGCTTGGGGCCCCCAGGGGACGAGCAGTACTTC. Protein: CASSLGPPGDEQYF.

In DNA form, the CDR3 reads TGTGCCAGCTTCGGGATTACCAACTATGGCTACACCTTC. This translates into CASFGITNYGYTF. The rearrangement uses TRBV2 and TRBJ1-2; the D is unclear. Germline CDR1 and CDR2: SNHLY and FYNNEI. V was shortened by 8 bases and J by 2 bases, with 12 bases between the two germline ends. The CDR3 spans 13 residues.

This clone was counted between two and nine times. The V and J genes are TRBV7-6 and TRBJ2-7; D might be TRBD2 (6 bases). The CDR3 spans 14 residues. Germline V gene data show CDR1 as SGHVS and CDR2 as FNYEAQ. V was cut by 5 bases and J by 6 bases, with 17 bases left in between. The CDR3 spells CASSPQTSRSEQYF. The CDR3 nucleotides read TGTGCCAGCAGCCCACAGACTAGTAGGTCCGAGCAGTACTTC. The full variable domain, with the rest looked up from reference TRBV7-6 and TRBJ2-7, is GAGVSQSPRYKVTKRGQDVALRCDPISGHVSLYWYRQALGQGPEFLTYFNYEAQQDKSGLPNDRFSAERPEGSISTLTIQRTEQRDSAMYRCASSPQTSRSEQYFGPGTRLTVT.

This clone was found once. Here the CDR3 DNA reads TGTGCCAGCAGCTCGTCGATCCGCCCTAGCGGGCATGAGCAGTTCTTC. Encoded protein: CASSSSIRPSGHEQFF. The rearrangement joins TRBV11-2 to TRBJ2-1; 8 bases align to TRBD2. V lost 4 bases and J lost 8; bases outside the gene matches: 13. This CDR3 is 16 amino acids long. Germline V lookup: CDR1 SGHAT, CDR2 FQNNGV.

V is TRBV7-9 and J is TRBJ2-1; TRBD1 is a possible D gene (5 bases). V dropped 5 bases and J dropped 4 bases, with 9 bases sitting between them. The CDR3 runs 13 residues. Germline V CDR1 and CDR2: SEHNR, FQNEAQ (reference sequence). The chain's CDR3 is CASSPRQYNEQFF. Here the CDR3 DNA reads TGTGCCAGCAGCCCCCGACAGTACAATGAGCAGTTCTTC.

This clone was picked up one time. This chain uses TRBV7-6 with TRBJ2-7, with TRBD2 identical over 14 bases. Unmatched junction bases numbered 2, after V lost 3 bases and J lost 7 bases. CDR3 length: 14 amino acids. Germline loops: CDR1 SGHVS, CDR2 FNYEAQ. CDR3 DNA sequence: TGTGCCAGCAGCTTCCGACTAGCGGGAGGGGAGCAGTACTTC. Translated, it gives CASSFRLAGGEQYF. Full variable domain (missing parts from reference TRBV7-6 and TRBJ2-7): GAGVSQSPRYKVTKRGQDVALRCDPISGHVSLYWYRQALGQGPEFLTYFNYEAQQDKSGLPNDRFSAERPEGSISTLTIQRTEQRDSAMYRCASSFRLAGGEQYFGPGTRLTVT.

The rearrangement joins TRBV9 to TRBJ2-2; tentative D call: TRBD1 (5 bases). Deletions cut 3 bases from V and 1 base from J, with 7 bases between. There are 14 residues in the CDR3. Germline CDR1 SGDLS, CDR2 YYNGEE. The CDR3 region is CASSATGNTGELFF. The CDR3 DNA is TGTGCCAGCAGCGCAACAGGGAACACCGGGGAGCTGTTTTTT.

This clone was found a few times. This chain joins TRBV5-1 and TRBJ2-1, with 7 nucleotides matching TRBD2. CDR1 SGHRS and CDR2 YFSETQ come from the germline V gene. The CDR3 runs 14 residues. The ends lost 0 bases at V and 7 bases at J; junction bases unmatched: 4. The CDR3 nucleotides are TGCGCCAGCAGCTTGGAAAGCGGGATGAATGAGCAGTTCTTC. Protein: CASSLESGMNEQFF.

This clone was observed a handful of times. The V gene is TRBV28, the J gene TRBJ2-7; tentatively, D is TRBD1 (6 bases). The CDR3 spans 15 residues. The germline V and J ends were trimmed by 5 bases and 0 bases, with 14 bases remaining between them. CDR1 and CDR2 (germline): MDHEN, SYDVKM. This chain's CDR3 is CASSPYTGISYEQYF. The CDR3 coding sequence is TGTGCCAGCAGTCCATACACAGGGATCTCCTACGAGCAGTACTTC. Full variable domain (outside the CDR3, taken from reference TRBV28 and TRBJ2-7): DVKVTQSSRYLVKRTGEKVFLECVQDMDHENMFWYRQDPGLGLRLIYFSYDVKMKEKGDIPEGYSVSREKKERFSLILESASTNQTSMYLCASSPYTGISYEQYFGPGTRLTVT.

This clone was counted many times. This chain joins TRBV5-1 and TRBJ2-1, with 8 bases fitting TRBD1. The CDR3 totals 16 residues. Germline CDR1 reads SGHRS; CDR2 reads YFSETQ. Unmatched junction bases numbered 4, after V lost 0 bases and J lost 2 bases. The CDR3 loop reads CASSLVAGGAYNEQFF. In DNA form, the CDR3 reads TGCGCCAGCAGCTTGGTGGCAGGGGGCGCCTACAATGAGCAGTTCTTC.

V is TRBV7-2 and J is TRBJ2-7, with TRBD2 matching over 7 bases. Losses at the gene ends were 3 bases for V and 2 bases for J; bases not matched to a gene: 7. The CDR3 is 15 amino acids. Germline V gene sequence: CDR1 SGHTA, CDR2 FQGNSA. The CDR3 loop is CASSFAPSGAYEQYF. The CDR3 region has the DNA TGTGCCAGCAGCTTTGCTCCAAGCGGGGCCTACGAGCAGTACTTC.

The rearrangement joins TRBV2 to TRBJ2-2; tentatively, D is TRBD2 (6 bases). Deletions cut 7 bases from V and 6 bases from J, with 12 bases between. The CDR3 sequence is 13 residues long. From germline, CDR1 is SNHLY and CDR2 FYNNEI. CDR3 region: CASNPGVAGELFF. CDR3 nucleotides: TGTGCCAGCAACCCGGGAGTTGCCGGGGAGCTGTTTTTT. Filled out from reference TRBV2 and TRBJ2-2, the complete variable domain reads EPEVTQTPSHQVTQMGQEVILRCVPISNHLYFYWYRQILGQKVEFLVSFYNNEISEKSEIFDDQFSVERPDGSNFTLKIRSTKLEDSAMYFCASNPGVAGELFFGEGSRLTVL.

This clone was detected only once. The CDR3 nucleotides read TGTGCCAGCAGCCAACGGGACATTCCGCCCCAGCATTTT. It translates to CASSQRDIPPQHF. The V and J genes are TRBV14 and TRBJ1-5, with TRBD1 as a possible D gene (6 bases). This CDR3 is built from 13 residues. Germline lookup yields CDR1 SGHDN and CDR2 FVKESK. Trimming removed 2 bases at V and 9 bases at J, with 11 bases between.

This clone has a handful of counts. This sequence joins TRBV5-1 and TRBJ2-7, with 7 bases that match TRBD1. Trimming removed 3 bases from V and 4 bases from J; junction bases left unmatched: 4. The CDR3 has 13 residues. Germline V CDR1 and CDR2: SGHRS, YFSETQ. The CDR3 sequence: CASSSGTVYEQYF. Written as DNA, the CDR3 is TGCGCCAGCAGCTCTGGGACAGTGTACGAGCAGTACTTC.

V and J are TRBV5-6 and TRBJ2-7, with D perhaps TRBD2 (6 bases). The CDR3 runs to 16 residues. Trimming left V 0 bases short and J 5 bases short, with 18 bases between. Germline V gives CDR1 SGHDT, CDR2 YYEEEE. The CDR3 loop is CASSLVGGSPKNEQYF. DNA for the CDR3: TGTGCCAGCAGCTTGGTGGGGGGATCCCCTAAGAACGAGCAGTACTTC. Filled out from reference TRBV5-6 and TRBJ2-7, the complete variable domain reads DAGVTQSPTHLIKTRGQQVTLRCSPKSGHDTVSWYQQALGQGPQFIFQYYEEEERQRGNFPDRFSGHQFPNYSSELNVNALLLGDSALYLCASSLVGGSPKNEQYFGPGTRLTVT.

In this sample, this clone turned up many times. Other DNA sequences in the same sample also yield this CDR3. CDR3 nucleotide sequence: TGTGCCAGCAGCTTACTGACTAGCGGGACCCAAGAGACCCAGTACTTC. Protein product: CASSLLTSGTQETQYF. V is TRBV13 and J is TRBJ2-5, with 11 positions matching TRBD2. The CDR3 extends over 16 amino acids. Germline loops: CDR1 PRHDT, CDR2 FYEKMQ (reference sequence). With V trimmed by 2 bases and J by 1 base, 3 bases remained unmatched. Full variable domain (missing parts from reference TRBV13 and TRBJ2-5): AAGVIQSPRHLIKEKRETATLKCYPIPRHDTVYWYQQGPGQDPQFLISFYEKMQSDKGSIPDRFSAQQFSDYHSELNMSSLELGDSALYFCASSLLTSGTQETQYFGPGTRLLVL.